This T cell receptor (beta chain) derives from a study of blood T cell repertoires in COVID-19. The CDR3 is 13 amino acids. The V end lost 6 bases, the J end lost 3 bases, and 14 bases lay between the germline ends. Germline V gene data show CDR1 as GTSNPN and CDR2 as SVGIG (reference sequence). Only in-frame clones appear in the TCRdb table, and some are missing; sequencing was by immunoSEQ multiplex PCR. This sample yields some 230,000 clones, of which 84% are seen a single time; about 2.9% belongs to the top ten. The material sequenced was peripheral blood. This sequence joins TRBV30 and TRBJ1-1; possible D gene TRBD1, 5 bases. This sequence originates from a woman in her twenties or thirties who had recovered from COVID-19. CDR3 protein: CACPRESHTEAFF. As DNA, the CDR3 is TGTGCCTGCCCCAGGGAAAGCCACACTGAAGCTTTCTTT. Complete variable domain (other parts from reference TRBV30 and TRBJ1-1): SQTIHQWPATLVQPVGSPLSLECTVEGTSNPNLYWYRQAAGRGLQLLFYSVGIGQISSEVPQNLSASRPQDRQFILSSKKLLLSDSGFYLCACPRESHTEAFFGQGTRLTVV.